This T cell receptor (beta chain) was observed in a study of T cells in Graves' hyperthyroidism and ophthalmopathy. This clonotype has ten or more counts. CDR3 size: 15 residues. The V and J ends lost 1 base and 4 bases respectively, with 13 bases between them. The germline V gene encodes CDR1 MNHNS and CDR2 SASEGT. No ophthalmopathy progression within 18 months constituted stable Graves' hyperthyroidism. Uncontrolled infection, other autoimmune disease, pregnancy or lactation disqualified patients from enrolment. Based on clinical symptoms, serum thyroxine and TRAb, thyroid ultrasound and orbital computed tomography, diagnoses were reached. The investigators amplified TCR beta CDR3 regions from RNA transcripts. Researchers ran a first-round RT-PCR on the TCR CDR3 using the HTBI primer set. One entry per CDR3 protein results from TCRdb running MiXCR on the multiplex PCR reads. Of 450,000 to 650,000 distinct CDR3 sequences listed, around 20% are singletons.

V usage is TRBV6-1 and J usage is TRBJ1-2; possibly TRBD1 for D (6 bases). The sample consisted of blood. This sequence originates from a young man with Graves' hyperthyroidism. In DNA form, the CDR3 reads TGTGCCAGCAGTGAAGAGGGCGGGACACCCTATGGCTACACCTTC. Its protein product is CASSEEGGTPYGYTF.